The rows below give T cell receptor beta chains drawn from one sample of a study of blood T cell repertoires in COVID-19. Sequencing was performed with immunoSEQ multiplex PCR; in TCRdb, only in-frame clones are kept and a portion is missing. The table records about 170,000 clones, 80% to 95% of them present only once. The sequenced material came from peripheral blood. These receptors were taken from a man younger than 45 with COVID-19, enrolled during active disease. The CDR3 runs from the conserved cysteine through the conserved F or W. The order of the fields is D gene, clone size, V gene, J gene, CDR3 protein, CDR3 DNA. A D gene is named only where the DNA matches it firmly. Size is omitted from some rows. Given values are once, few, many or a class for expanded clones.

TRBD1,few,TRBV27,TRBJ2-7,CASSGYRGSYEQYF,TGTGCCAGCAGCGGGTACAGGGGTTCCTACGAGCAGTACTTC
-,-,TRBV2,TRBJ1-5,CASSERGGNEPQHF,TGTGCCAGCAGTGAAAGGGGAGGGAATGAGCCCCAGCATTTT
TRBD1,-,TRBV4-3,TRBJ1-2,CASSQDSPDRANYGYTF,TGCGCCAGCAGCCAAGATTCCCCCGACAGGGCTAACTATGGCTACACCTTC
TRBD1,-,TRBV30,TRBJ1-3,CAWRRQGSGNTIYF,TGTGCCTGGAGAAGACAGGGCTCTGGAAACACCATATATTTT
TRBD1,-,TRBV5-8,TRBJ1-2,CASSRWGTGGNYGYTF,TGTGCCAGCAGCCGATGGGGGACAGGCGGTAACTATGGCTACACCTTC
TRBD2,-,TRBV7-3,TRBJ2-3,CASSFLLGGGTDTQYF,TGTGCCAGCAGCTTCCTGCTGGGGGGGGGCACAGATACGCAGTATTTT
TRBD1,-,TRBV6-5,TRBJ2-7,CASTLHGTGLYEQYF,TGTGCCAGCACCTTACACGGGACAGGCCTCTACGAGCAGTACTTC
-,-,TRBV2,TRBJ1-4,CASSYRVENEKLFF,TGTGCCAGCAGTTACCGGGTCGAGAATGAAAAACTGTTTTTT
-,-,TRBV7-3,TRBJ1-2,CASSPGPNYGYTF,TGTGCCAGCAGCCCAGGCCCGAACTATGGCTACACCTTC
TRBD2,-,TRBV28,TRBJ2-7,CASSSPASGSVSEQYF,TGTGCCAGCAGTTCACCGGCTAGCGGGAGCGTGAGCGAGCAGTACTTC
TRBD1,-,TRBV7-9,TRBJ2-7,CASSLEYRGNEQYF,TGTGCCAGCAGCTTAGAATACAGGGGAAACGAGCAGTACTTC
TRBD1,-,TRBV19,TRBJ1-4,CASSLHRGTNEKLFF,TGTGCCAGTAGTCTCCACAGGGGCACTAATGAAAAACTGTTTTTT
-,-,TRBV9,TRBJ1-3,CASSVGLSGNTIYF,TGTGCCAGCAGCGTAGGGCTCTCTGGAAACACCATATATTTT
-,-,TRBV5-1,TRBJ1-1,CASSLGGGGGTEAFF,TGCGCCAGCAGCTTGGGTGGGGGAGGAGGGACTGAAGCTTTCTTT
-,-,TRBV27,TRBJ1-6,CASSWGVNNNSPLHF,TGTGCCAGCAGTTGGGGGGTGAACAATAATTCACCCCTCCACTTT
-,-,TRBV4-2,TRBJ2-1,CASSQIGAGFYNEQFF,TGTGCCAGCAGCCAGATAGGGGCGGGGTTCTACAATGAGCAGTTCTTC
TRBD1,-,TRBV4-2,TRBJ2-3,CASSQDGTGDRDTQYF,TGTGCCAGCAGCCAAGATGGGACAGGGGATAGGGATACGCAGTATTTT
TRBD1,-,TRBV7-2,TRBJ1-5,CASSPGQGQGPQHF,TGTGCCAGCAGCCCGGGACAGGGCCAAGGACCCCAGCATTTT
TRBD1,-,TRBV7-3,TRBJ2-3,CASSPSGDRGDTQYF,TGTGCCAGCAGCCCATCGGGGGACAGGGGGGATACGCAGTATTTT
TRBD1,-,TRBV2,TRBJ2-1,CASRRDRGPQTSYNEQFF,TGTGCCAGCCGCCGGGACAGGGGGCCCCAAACCTCCTACAATGAGCAGTTCTTC
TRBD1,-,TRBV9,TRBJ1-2,CASSYSQERDRAWYGYTF,TGTGCCAGCAGCTACAGTCAGGAGAGGGACAGGGCATGGTATGGCTACACCTTC
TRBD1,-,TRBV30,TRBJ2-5,CACYAGQGSQETQYF,TGTGCCTGCTATGCCGGACAGGGCTCCCAAGAGACCCAGTACTTC
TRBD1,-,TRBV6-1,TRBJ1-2,CASSEEAGGVYGYTF,TGTGCCAGCAGTGAAGAGGCAGGGGGAGTCTATGGCTACACCTTC
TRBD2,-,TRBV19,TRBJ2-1,CASRVAGGIFYNEQFF,TGTGCCAGTAGAGTAGCGGGAGGGATTTTCTACAATGAGCAGTTCTTC
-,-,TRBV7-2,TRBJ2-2,CASSLVTRTGELFF,TGTGCCAGCAGCTTAGTGACCAGGACCGGGGAGCTGTTTTTT
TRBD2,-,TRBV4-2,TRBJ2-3,CASSQDRTSGGPSITDTQYF,TGTGCCAGCAGCCAAGATAGGACTAGCGGGGGGCCTTCAATCACAGATACGCAGTATTTT
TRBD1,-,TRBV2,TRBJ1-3,CASSDAGQRISGNTIYF,TGTGCCAGCAGTGACGCGGGACAGCGTATCTCTGGAAACACCATATATTTT
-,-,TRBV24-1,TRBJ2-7,CATSEEGESVEQYF,TGTGCCACCAGTGAGGAGGGAGAGTCGGTCGAGCAGTACTTC
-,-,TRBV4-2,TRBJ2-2,CASSQVGNTGELFF,TGTGCCAGCAGCCAAGTCGGTAACACCGGGGAGCTGTTTTTT
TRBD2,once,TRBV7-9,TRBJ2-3,CASSPQAGGTDTQYF,TGTGCCAGCAGCCCCCAAGCGGGGGGGACAGATACGCAGTATTTT
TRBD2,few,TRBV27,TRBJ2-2,CASRGDSQRAGAGELFF,TGTGCCAGCAGGGGAGACAGCCAGAGGGCGGGGGCCGGGGAGCTGTTTTTT
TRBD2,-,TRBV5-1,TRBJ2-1,CASSLSSGGLNEQFF,TGCGCCAGCAGCTTGTCAAGCGGGGGGTTAAATGAGCAGTTCTTC
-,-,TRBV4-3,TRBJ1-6,CASSTIWHYNSPLHF,TGCGCCAGCAGCACAATATGGCACTATAATTCACCCCTCCACTTT
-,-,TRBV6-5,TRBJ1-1,CASSYGQITEAFF,TGTGCCAGCAGTTACGGGCAGATTACTGAAGCTTTCTTT
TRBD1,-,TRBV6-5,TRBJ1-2,CASSYGTGNNYGYTF,TGTGCCAGCAGCTATGGGACAGGAAACAACTATGGCTACACCTTC
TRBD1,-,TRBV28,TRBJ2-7,CASSFTGTGLREQYF,TGTGCCAGCAGTTTCACCGGGACAGGGTTGAGGGAGCAGTACTTC
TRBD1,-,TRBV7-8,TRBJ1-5,CASSLGQGGSNQPQHF,TGTGCCAGCAGCTTAGGGCAGGGGGGCAGCAATCAGCCCCAGCATTTT
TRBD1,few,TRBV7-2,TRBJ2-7,CASSLSTGMWDEQYF,TGTGCCAGCAGCCTCTCGACAGGGATGTGGGACGAGCAGTACTTC
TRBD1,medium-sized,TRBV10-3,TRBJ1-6,CAITPGQGNSPLHF,TGTGCCATCACCCCGGGACAGGGAAATTCACCCCTCCACTTT
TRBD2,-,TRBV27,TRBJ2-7,CASSHTGTSYEQYF,TGTGCCAGCAGTCACACCGGGACTAGCTACGAGCAGTACTTC
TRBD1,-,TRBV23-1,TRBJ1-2,CASTPDREASGYTF,TGCGCCAGCACCCCGGACAGGGAGGCTAGCGGCTACACCTTC
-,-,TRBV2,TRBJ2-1,CASSEKRDTYNEQFF,TGTGCCAGCAGTGAGAAGCGGGACACCTACAATGAGCAGTTCTTC
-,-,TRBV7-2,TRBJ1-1,CASREMGGTEAFF,TGTGCCAGCAGGGAGATGGGGGGCACTGAAGCTTTCTTT
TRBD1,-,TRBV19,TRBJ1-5,CASSPISGTGPYSNQPQHF,TGTGCCAGTAGTCCTATCTCCGGGACAGGACCCTATAGCAATCAGCCCCAGCATTTT
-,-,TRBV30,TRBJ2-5,CAWSVHLAGGETQYF,TGTGCCTGGAGTGTACACCTGGCTGGAGGAGAGACCCAGTACTTC
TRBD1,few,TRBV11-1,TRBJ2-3,CASSFSGQSTDTQYF,TGTGCCAGCAGTTTCTCGGGACAGTCCACAGATACGCAGTATTTT
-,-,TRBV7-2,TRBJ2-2,CASSFLGQGGTGELFF,TGTGCCAGCAGCTTTCTCGGACAGGGAGGGACCGGGGAGCTGTTTTTT
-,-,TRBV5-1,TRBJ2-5,CASSKRLVETQYF,TGCGCCAGCAGTAAACGACTCGTAGAGACCCAGTACTTC
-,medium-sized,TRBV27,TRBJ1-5,CASSLDSGYQPQHF,TGTGCCAGCAGTTTGGACAGCGGTTACCAGCCCCAGCATTTT
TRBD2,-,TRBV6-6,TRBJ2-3,CASSLRLAGSVDTDTQYF,TGTGCCAGCAGTCTACGACTAGCTGGGAGTGTAGACACAGATACGCAGTATTTT